This TCR beta chain stems from a study of cytomegalovirus exposure and HLA in healthy donors. The CDR3 totals 13 residues. V was pared by 0 bases and J by 3 bases, with 6 bases between. The V gene's germline CDR1 is SGHRS and CDR2 YFSETQ. The donors were part of the roughly 120-subject validation cohort, which stood apart from the 666-subject first cohort. On this clone itself: Its antigen is as yet unknown.

Study results and caveats: Reports credit the classifier with highly specific, highly sensitive diagnosis of cytomegalovirus status. Most TCRs appeared rarely, but some public TCRs recurred in many donors. Researchers catalogued 164 TCR beta chains as cytomegalovirus-associated.

TCRdb's table, derived via immunoSEQ multiplex PCR, lists solely in-frame clones and lacks some. The table has under 150,000 clones, approximately 87% seen once. The V gene is TRBV5-1, the J gene TRBJ2-5; D not certain. Material for sequencing was PBMCs. The sequence derives from a woman between 18 and 29 years old in good health and CMV-seropositive. CDR3 in DNA: TGCGCCAGCAGCTTGGCGGCGGAAGAGACCCAGTACTTC. This translates into CASSLAAEETQYF. Variable domain in full (rest from reference TRBV5-1 and TRBJ2-5): KAGVTQTPRYLIKTRGQQVTLSCSPISGHRSVSWYQQTPGQGLQFLFEYFSETQRNKGNFPGRFSGRQFSNSRSEMNVSTLELGDSALYLCASSLAAEETQYFGPGTRLLVL.